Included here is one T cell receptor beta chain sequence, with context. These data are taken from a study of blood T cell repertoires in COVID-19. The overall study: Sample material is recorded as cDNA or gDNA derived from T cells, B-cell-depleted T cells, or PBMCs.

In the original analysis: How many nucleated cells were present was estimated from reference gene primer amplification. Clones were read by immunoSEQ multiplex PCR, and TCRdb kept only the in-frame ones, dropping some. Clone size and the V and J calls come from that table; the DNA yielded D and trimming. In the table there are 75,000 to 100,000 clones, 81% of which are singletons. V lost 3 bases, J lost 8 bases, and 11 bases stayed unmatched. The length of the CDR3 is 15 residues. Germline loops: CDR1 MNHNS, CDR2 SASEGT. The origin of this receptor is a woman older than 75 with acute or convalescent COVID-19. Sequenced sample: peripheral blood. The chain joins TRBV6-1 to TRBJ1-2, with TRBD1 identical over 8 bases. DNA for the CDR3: TGTGCCAGCAGTGATGGTGGTTCAGGGGGCGTCGGCTACACCTTC. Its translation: CASSDGGSGGVGYTF.